Below are 3 T cell receptor beta chains sequenced from a single sample in a study of beta chain features in type 1 diabetes. As every portion of the isolated RNA was reverse transcribed, the sequencing read expressed TCRB transcripts. Data came from immunoSEQ multiplex PCR; TCRdb stores just in-frame clones and leaves some out. The sample consists of around 430,000 clones, 25% to 35% of them appearing once. The specimen sequenced was naive CD4+ T cells from blood. The origin of the receptors is a man in his late teens or twenties in good health.

The CDR3 region has the DNA TGTGCCAGCAACCGAGGACTAGCGGGAACTGAGCAGTTCTTC. As protein: CASNRGLAGTEQFF. The J gene is TRBJ2-1, the V gene TRBV2; 12 positions agree with TRBD2. Germline values: CDR1 SNHLY, CDR2 FYNNEI. Trimming removed 7 bases from V and 9 bases from J; junction bases left unmatched: 7. The CDR3 loop spans 14 amino acids.

The chain recombines TRBV6-1 with TRBJ2-5, with TRBD1 matching over 9 bases. CDR1 is MNHNS, CDR2 SASEGT, per germline. This CDR3 is 11 amino acids long. Germline trimming cut 6 bases from V and 14 bases from J; bases unmatched to any gene: 7. The CDR3: CASSERTGDYF. In nucleotides, the CDR3 is TGTGCCAGCAGCGAACGGACAGGGGATTACTTC.

This clone was found a few times. The V call is TRBV4-3, the J call TRBJ1-4, with D uncertain. V lost 0 bases and J 7 bases, leaving 12 bases between the germline ends. The CDR3 length is 15 residues. CDR1 is LGHNA and CDR2 is YSLEER in the germline V gene. The CDR3 sequence is CASSQDGLRSEKLFF. In DNA, the CDR3 is TGCGCCAGCAGCCAAGATGGGCTACGGAGTGAAAAACTGTTTTTT.